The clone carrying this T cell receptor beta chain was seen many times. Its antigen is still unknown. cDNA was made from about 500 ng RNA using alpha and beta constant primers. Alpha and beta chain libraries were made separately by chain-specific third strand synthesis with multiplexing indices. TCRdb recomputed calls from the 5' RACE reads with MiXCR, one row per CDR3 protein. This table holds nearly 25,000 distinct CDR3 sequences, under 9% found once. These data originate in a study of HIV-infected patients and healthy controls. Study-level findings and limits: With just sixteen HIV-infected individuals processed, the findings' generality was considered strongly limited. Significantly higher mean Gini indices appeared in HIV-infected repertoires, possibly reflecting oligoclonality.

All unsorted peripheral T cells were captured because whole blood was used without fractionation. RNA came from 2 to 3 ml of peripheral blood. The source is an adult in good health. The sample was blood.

The CDR3 coding sequence is TGTGCCAGCAGCGTACGGGAGCGGGGGGACCTAGATACGCAGTATTTT. This encodes CASSVRERGDLDTQYF. This chain links TRBV9 with TRBJ2-3; 9 bases fit TRBD2. The V segment lost 1 base and the J segment 5 bases; nucleotides outside the gene matches: 8. CDR1 is SGDLS and CDR2 is YYNGEE in the germline V gene. This CDR3 comprises 16 residues.